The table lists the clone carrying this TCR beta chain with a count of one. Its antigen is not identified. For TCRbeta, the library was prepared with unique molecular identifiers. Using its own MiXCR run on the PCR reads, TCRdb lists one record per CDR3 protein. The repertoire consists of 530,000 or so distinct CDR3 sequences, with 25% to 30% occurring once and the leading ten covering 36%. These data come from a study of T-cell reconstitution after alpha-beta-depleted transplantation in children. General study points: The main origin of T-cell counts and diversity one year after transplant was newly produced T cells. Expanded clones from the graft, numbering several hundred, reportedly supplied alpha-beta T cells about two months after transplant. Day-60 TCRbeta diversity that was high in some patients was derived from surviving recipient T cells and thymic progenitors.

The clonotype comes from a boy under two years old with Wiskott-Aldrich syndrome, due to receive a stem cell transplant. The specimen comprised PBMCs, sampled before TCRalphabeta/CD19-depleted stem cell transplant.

The CDR3 protein is CASSLGGQGLSTDTQYF. In DNA, the CDR3 is TGCGCCAGCAGCTTAGGCGGACAGGGGCTAAGCACAGATACGCAGTATTTT. This sequence joins TRBV5-1 and TRBJ2-3, with 9 bases fitting TRBD1. The ends lost 2 bases at V and 0 bases at J; junction bases unmatched: 7. Germline V gene data show CDR1 as SGHRS and CDR2 as YFSETQ. CDR3 size: 17 residues.